These T cell receptor beta chains were read from a single sample in a study of T cell responses to AZD1222 COVID-19 vaccine. Profiling relied on immunoSEQ multiplex PCR, and the TCRdb table lists in-frame clones only, not all of them. This table holds about 97,000 clones, 75% to 90% found once. Sequencing was performed on peripheral blood, taken on day 0 of AZD1222 vaccination. Receptor source: an adult in good health. The CDR3 runs from the conserved cysteine through the conserved F or W. A D gene is named only where the DNA matches it firmly. Not all rows give a size; the values are once, few, many and, for expanded clones, a class.

cdr3_aa	cdr3_nt	v_call	clone_size	d_call	j_call	cdr3_length
CASSLGRTGANVLTF	TGTGCCAGCAGTTTAGGCCGGACTGGGGCCAACGTCCTGACTTTC	TRBV6-5	.	.	TRBJ2-6	15
CASAYTWGNTIYF	TGTGCCAGCGCTTATACGTGGGGTAACACCATATATTTT	TRBV27	.	.	TRBJ1-3	13
CASSEAFGGNF	TGTGCCAGCAGTGAAGCGTTCGGGGGAAATTTT	TRBV2	once	.	TRBJ2-3	11
CASSVDPQRAEEAFF	TGTGCCAGCAGCGTAGACCCCCAAAGGGCTGAAGAAGCTTTCTTT	TRBV9	.	.	TRBJ1-1	15
CASSLLGDRVLSGNTIYF	TGTGCCAGCAGCTTGCTCGGAGATCGTGTGCTCTCTGGAAACACCATATATTTT	TRBV9	.	.	TRBJ1-3	18
CASSPPRDRTYNEQFF	TGTGCCAGCAGCCCCCCCCGGGACAGGACCTACAATGAGCAGTTCTTC	TRBV28	once	TRBD1	TRBJ2-1	16
CASSPLGSMNTEAFF	TGTGCCAGCAGCCCCCTGGGGAGCATGAACACTGAAGCTTTCTTT	TRBV5-5	.	.	TRBJ1-1	15
CASSIGHTGTEQYF	TGTGCCAGTAGTATCGGCCATACGGGCACCGAGCAGTACTTC	TRBV19	.	.	TRBJ2-7	14
CASSPDRDSNNNEQFF	TGTGCCAGCAGCCCCGACCGGGACTCCAACAACAATGAGCAGTTCTTC	TRBV7-3	.	.	TRBJ2-1	16
CASSDSAAGDQPQHF	TGTGCCAGCAGTGACTCAGCGGCAGGGGATCAGCCCCAGCATTTT	TRBV6-4	.	.	TRBJ1-5	15
CASSLGGTGELFF	TGTGCCAGCAGCTTGGGTGGCACCGGGGAGCTGTTTTTT	TRBV5-4	once	.	TRBJ2-2	13
CASSFSGKLFF	TGTGCCAGCAGTTTCTCAGGAAAACTGTTTTTT	TRBV12-3/TRBV12-4	.	.	TRBJ1-4	11
CASSPPPGQGYGYTF	TGTGCCAGCAGTCCACCGCCGGGACAGGGGTATGGCTACACCTTC	TRBV27	.	TRBD1	TRBJ1-2	15
CASSSRFSEAFF	TGTGCCAGCAGCTCCCGATTCTCTGAAGCTTTCTTT	TRBV7-2	.	.	TRBJ1-1	12
CASSVWTAGANVLTF	TGTGCCAGCAGCGTATGGACAGCTGGGGCCAACGTCCTGACTTTC	TRBV9	.	.	TRBJ2-6	15
CASSYWADNTEAFF	TGTGCCAGCAGTTACTGGGCTGACAACACTGAAGCTTTCTTT	TRBV6-2/TRBV6-3	.	.	TRBJ1-1	14
CAIKYSGQGGKDGYTF	TGTGCCATCAAGTACTCGGGGCAGGGGGGCAAAGATGGCTACACCTTC	TRBV10-3	.	TRBD1	TRBJ1-2	16
CASKQGAGAQPQHF	TGTGCCAGCAAACAGGGGGCAGGAGCTCAGCCCCAGCATTTT	TRBV28	.	TRBD1	TRBJ1-5	14
CASSVGTSGGQDTQYF	TGTGCCAGCAGTGTGGGGACTAGCGGGGGACAAGATACGCAGTATTTT	TRBV6-2/TRBV6-3	.	TRBD2	TRBJ2-3	16
CASSTGGPYEQYF	TGTGCCAGCAGCACCGGGGGCCCCTACGAGCAGTACTTC	TRBV11-1	.	.	TRBJ2-7	13
CASSGNRDRNTEAFF	TGTGCCAGTAGTGGGAACCGGGACAGAAACACTGAAGCTTTCTTT	TRBV19	.	TRBD1	TRBJ1-1	15
CATSAGGWGQPQHF	TGTGCCACCAGTGCCGGGGGCTGGGGTCAGCCCCAGCATTTT	TRBV24-1	.	.	TRBJ1-5	14
CASSVSPAGGELFF	TGTGCCAGCAGCGTATCGCCCGCGGGCGGGGAGCTGTTTTTT	TRBV9	.	.	TRBJ2-2	14
CASRPLAGGYNEQFF	TGTGCCAGCAGACCTCTAGCGGGGGGGTACAATGAGCAGTTCTTC	TRBV5-4	.	TRBD2	TRBJ2-1	15